The 14 T cell receptor beta chains below come from one sample, sequenced in a study of T-cell memory formation after mild COVID-19 (dated by TCRdb to the early 2020s). Library preparation was by 5' RACE. The data were produced on an Illumina NovaSeq 6000. TCRdb trimmed public reads at Q25 via fastp, called clones via MiXCR and kept in-frame beta chains. Rows with a matching CDR3 protein are joined into one entry that keeps the most common DNA and genes. Recorded for this sample are 150,000 or so distinct CDR3 sequences; 14% of them occurred a single time. The ten largest clones add up to 12% to 15% of the sample. Sequenced material: PBMCs or a T cell subset sorted from them (not recorded which). The receptors originated from an adult woman who had mild COVID-19 (a few samples of this study predate the infection). The sample titles of this study are shuffled in the database, so cell type and time point are left out; the donor was told from shared clones.

The table lists this clonotype with a few counts. The J gene is TRBJ1-2, the V gene TRBV7-2; TRBD1 aligns across 10 bases. Germline loops: CDR1 SGHTA, CDR2 FQGNSA. CDR3 length: 15 residues. V gave up 8 bases and J gave up 5 bases; unmatched junction bases: 11. CDR3 residues: CASLTGGTSGYGYTF. The DNA of the CDR3 is TGTGCCAGCTTGACAGGGGGCACCTCGGGGTATGGCTACACCTTC.

This clonotype was found a few times. V gene TRBV7-9 combines with J gene TRBJ2-2; possibly TRBD1 or TRBD2 for D (5 bases each). The CDR3 length is 16 residues. The V end lost 10 bases, the J end lost 5 bases, and 23 bases lay between the germline ends. The germline V gene has CDR1 SEHNR and CDR2 FQNEAQ (reference sequence). CDR3 coding DNA: TGTGCCACCAAGGCATCGGGGACCTCGACGACCGGGGAGCTGTTTTTT. Encoded protein: CATKASGTSTTGELFF.

This clonotype was picked up a small number of times. The chain employs TRBV4-1 and TRBJ2-1, with a weak D call TRBD2 (7 bases). The CDR3 has 15 residues. Germline loops: CDR1 MGHRA, CDR2 YSYEKL. V gave up 2 bases and J gave up 6 bases, with 14 bases separating them. DNA of the CDR3: TGCGCCAGCAGCCAAAGGGGGGGGTTAGGCAATGAGCAGTTCTTC. It specifies CASSQRGGLGNEQFF.

The chain combines TRBV7-6 with TRBJ2-7, with no clear D. The CDR3 contains 14 residues. The germline CDR1 and CDR2 sequences are SGHVS and FNYEAQ. The V end lost 5 bases, the J end lost 3 bases, and 14 bases lay between the germline ends. CDR3 protein: CASSPTGLHYEQYF. The DNA for the CDR3 is TGTGCCAGCAGCCCTACGGGCCTCCACTACGAGCAGTACTTC.

This clonotype was seen only a few times. The chain employs TRBV7-2 and TRBJ2-5; D remains unclear. The CDR3 extends over 14 amino acids. The V gene lost 5 bases and the J gene lost 1 base, with 11 bases spanning the gap. Germline CDR1 is SGHTA and CDR2 is FQGNSA. CDR3 nucleotides: TGTGCCAGCAGCGCCAGGCTTGGCCAAGAGACCCAGTACTTC. This encodes CASSARLGQETQYF. Looking up the rest from reference TRBV7-2 and TRBJ2-5 gives the full variable domain: GAGVSQSPSNKVTEKGKDVELRCDPISGHTALYWYRQSLGQGLEFLIYFQGNSAPDKSGLPSDRFSAERTGGSVSTLTIQRTQQEDSAVYLCASSARLGQETQYFGPGTRLLVL.

Only a few counts were recorded for this clonotype. This rearrangement joins TRBV4-2 to TRBJ2-7, with D unresolved. The germline V gene has CDR1 LGHNA and CDR2 YNFKEQ. Trimming stripped 0 bases from V and 0 bases from J, with 15 bases between. This CDR3 has 17 amino acids. The CDR3 region is CASSQDRAGRSSYEQYF. In DNA, the CDR3 is TGTGCCAGCAGCCAAGATAGGGCTGGACGGAGCTCCTACGAGCAGTACTTC.

This clonotype was seen a few times. This chain connects TRBV27 to TRBJ1-5; 10 bases are shared with TRBD1. The CDR3 runs to 15 residues. The junction had 4 bases not matched to a gene; V was cut back by 2 bases and J by 6 bases. CDR1 is MNHEY, CDR2 SMNVEV, per germline (reference sequence). In DNA, the CDR3 is TGTGCCAGCAGTTTAGGCCGGGACAGGGGTCAGCCCCAGCATTTT. Its protein product is CASSLGRDRGQPQHF.

The genes are TRBV2 and TRBJ2-4; TRBD2 aligns across 7 bases. V lost 2 bases and J lost 7; bases outside the gene matches: 5. The germline V gene has CDR1 SNHLY and CDR2 FYNNEI. This CDR3 is 14 amino acids long. The CDR3 DNA is TGTGCCAGCAGTGAATTGGCGGGGGATAACATTCAGTACTTC. It encodes CASSELAGDNIQYF.

This clonotype occurred a few times. V usage is TRBV4-3 and J usage is TRBJ2-2; D not resolved. Germline V gene sequence: CDR1 LGHNA, CDR2 YSLEER. The V end lost 1 base, the J end lost 4 bases, and 13 bases lay between the germline ends. This CDR3 comprises 16 residues. The CDR3 DNA sequence: TGCGCCAGCAGCCAAGGTACCTTGATCACCACCGGGGAGCTGTTTTTT. This encodes CASSQGTLITTGELFF.

The CDR3 DNA reads TGTGCCAGCAGCTCGTATACTAGCAGGGACAATGAGCAGTTCTTC. This encodes CASSSYTSRDNEQFF. The V gene is TRBV7-6, the J gene TRBJ2-1; a possible D gene is TRBD2 (6 bases). Trimming pared 4 bases from V and 5 bases from J, leaving 15 bases between. There are 15 residues in the CDR3. Germline CDR1 reads SGHVS; CDR2 reads FNYEAQ.

The genes are TRBV7-9 and TRBJ1-1; no definite D call. V shed 7 bases and J shed 1 base, with 7 bases lying between them. The CDR3 consists of 12 residues. The V gene's germline CDR1 is SEHNR and CDR2 FQNEAQ (reference sequence). This CDR3 is CASMGANTEAFF. CDR3 in DNA: TGTGCCAGCATGGGTGCGAACACTGAAGCTTTCTTT.

The rearrangement joins TRBV24-1 to TRBJ2-5; D could derive from TRBD1 or TRBD2 (5 bases each). Trimming left V 1 base short and J 1 base short, with 15 bases between. This CDR3 has 17 amino acids. Germline V gives CDR1 KGHDR, CDR2 SFDVKD. Written as DNA, the CDR3 is TGTGCCACCAGTGATTTTGGGTGGGGGAAAAGCCAAGAGACCCAGTACTTC. Protein product: CATSDFGWGKSQETQYF.

This chain connects TRBV5-1 to TRBJ2-5, with D maybe TRBD1 (6 bases). This CDR3 region has 15 residues. Trimming removed 0 bases at V and 3 bases at J, with 12 bases between. CDR1 and CDR2 (germline): SGHRS, YFSETQ. The CDR3 loop is CASSLGTGQKETQYF. The CDR3, as DNA: TGCGCCAGCAGCTTGGGAACCGGACAGAAAGAGACCCAGTACTTC.

The chain recombines TRBV18 with TRBJ2-5, with D uncertain. The V and J ends lost 3 bases and 3 bases respectively, with 8 bases between them. The CDR3 runs to 13 residues. Germline V gene lookup returns CDR1 KGHSH and CDR2 LQKENI. CDR3: CASSPKLEETQYF. The DNA for the CDR3 is TGTGCCAGCTCACCGAAGTTAGAAGAGACCCAGTACTTC.